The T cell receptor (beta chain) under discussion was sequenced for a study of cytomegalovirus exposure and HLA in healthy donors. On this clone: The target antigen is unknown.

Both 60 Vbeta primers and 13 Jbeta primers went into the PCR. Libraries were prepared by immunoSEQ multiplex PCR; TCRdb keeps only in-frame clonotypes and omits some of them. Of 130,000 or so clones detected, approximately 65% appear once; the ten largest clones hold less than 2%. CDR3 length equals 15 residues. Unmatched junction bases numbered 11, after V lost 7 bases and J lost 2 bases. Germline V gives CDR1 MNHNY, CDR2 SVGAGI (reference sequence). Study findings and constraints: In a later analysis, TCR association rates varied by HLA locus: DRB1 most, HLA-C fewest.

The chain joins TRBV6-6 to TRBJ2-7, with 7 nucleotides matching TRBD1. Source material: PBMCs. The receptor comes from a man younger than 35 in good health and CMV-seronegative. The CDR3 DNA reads TGTGCCAGCACCGACGACAGGGTGTGGACCTACGAGCAGTACTTC. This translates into CASTDDRVWTYEQYF.